The text below deals with one T cell receptor (beta chain). Study processing details: Estimates of nucleated cell counts were drawn from the amplification of reference gene primers. The repertoire was sequenced with immunoSEQ multiplex PCR; TCRdb's copy has only in-frame clones and lacks some. That table furnishes V, J and clone size, whereas the DNA furnished D and trimming. The data hold roughly 140,000 clones, with 75% to 90% observed a single time. This sample was included in a study of blood T cell repertoires in COVID-19. Whole-study context: Specimens from acute and convalescent COVID-19 originated in the United States, Italy and Spain. In each case, the material was cDNA or gDNA derived from T cells, B-cell-depleted T cells, or PBMCs.

The J segment lost 7 bases and the V segment lost 4 bases, leaving 5 bases of the junction unmatched. This CDR3 is 14 amino acids long. Germline V gene data show CDR1 as SGDLS and CDR2 as YYNGEE. The TCR originated in a woman in her fifties or sixties with active or convalescent COVID-19. Sequenced: peripheral blood. The J gene is TRBJ2-2, the V gene TRBV9, with 9 bases that match TRBD1. The CDR3 region is CASSPGTGFGELFF. CDR3 DNA: TGTGCCAGCAGCCCGGGGACAGGGTTCGGGGAGCTGTTTTTT.